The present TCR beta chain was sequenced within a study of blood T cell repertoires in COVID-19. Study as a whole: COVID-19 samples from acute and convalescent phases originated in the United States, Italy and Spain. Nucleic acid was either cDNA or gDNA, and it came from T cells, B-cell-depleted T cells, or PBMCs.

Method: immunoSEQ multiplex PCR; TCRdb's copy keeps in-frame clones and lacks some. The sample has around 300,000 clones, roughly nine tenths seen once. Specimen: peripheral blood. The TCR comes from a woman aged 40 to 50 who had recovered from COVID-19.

Here the CDR3 DNA reads TGTGCCATCAGTGAGGGCCCCTACGAGCAGTACTTC. The encoded protein is CAISEGPYEQYF. The chain joins TRBV10-3 to TRBJ2-7; the D is unclear. Germline V lookup: CDR1 ENHRY, CDR2 SYGVKD. V dropped 2 bases and J dropped 2 bases, with 4 bases sitting between them. The CDR3 runs to 12 residues.